The T cell receptor (beta chain) described here comes from a study of cytomegalovirus exposure and HLA in healthy donors. Broader study findings: Of the V segments, some could not be distinguished, including TRBV6-2 and TRBV6-3, and were excluded. Among the most significant clusters, several appeared linked to common viral pathogens in a later analysis. Diagnosis of cytomegalovirus status made by the classifier reportedly showed high specificity and sensitivity.

V lost 6 bases to trimming and J lost 3 bases; unmatched junction nucleotides: 3. Germline CDR1 SNHLY, CDR2 FYNNEI. CDR3 length: 15 residues. A note on this clone: The antigen remains unidentified.

A multiplex PCR was run with 60 Vbeta primers and 13 Jbeta primers. Using immunoSEQ multiplex PCR, the repertoire was profiled, and TCRdb retains in-frame clones only, with some absent. The table shows some 130,000 clones, with about 85% occurring only once. This receptor was taken from a boy aged 10-17 years in good health and CMV-seronegative. The V gene is TRBV2, the J gene TRBJ2-2; 11 bases are shared with TRBD1. Sequenced sample: PBMCs. CDR3 in DNA: TGTGCCAGCAGCGGACAGGGGGCTGACACCGGGGAGCTGTTTTTT. Its translation is CASSGQGADTGELFF.